This paragraph reports one T cell receptor (beta chain). This sample is drawn from a study of blood T cell repertoires in COVID-19. The CDR3 length is 17 residues. V lost 1 base, J lost 5 bases, and 19 bases lay in between. The germline gives CDR1 SEHNR, CDR2 FQNEAQ (reference sequence). Sequencing used immunoSEQ multiplex PCR; TCRdb keeps in-frame clones, though not all of them. In the table there are some 300,000 clones, under 90% of which are singletons. V is TRBV7-9 and J is TRBJ2-3; a weak D match, TRBD2 (5 bases). Sequencing used PBMCs or T cells enriched from blood (not recorded which). The receptor comes from a woman younger than 45 who had recovered from COVID-19. The CDR3 here is CASSLGLAGGSGDTQYF. CDR3 bases: TGTGCCAGCAGCTTAGGGCTCGCCGGCGGGTCCGGAGATACGCAGTATTTT.